This T cell receptor beta chain was sequenced in a study of blood T cell repertoires in COVID-19. Study overall: Donors in the United States, Italy and Spain gave samples during acute or convalescent COVID-19.

The trim removed 6 bases at V and 5 bases at J, leaving 4 bases unmatched. The CDR3 is made up of 15 amino acids. Germline CDR1 reads MNHEY; CDR2 reads SMNVEV (reference sequence). Here immunoSEQ multiplex PCR was the method, and the copy in TCRdb shows in-frame clones only, minus some. This sample has about 160,000 clones, with around 90% found just once. The specimen sequenced was peripheral blood. The sequence was obtained from a woman aged 55 to 70 with active or convalescent COVID-19. This chain links TRBV27 with TRBJ2-2, with 12 positions matching TRBD2. DNA of the CDR3: TGTGCCAGCAGCCCACTAGCGGGGGGAACCGGGGAGCTGTTTTTT. It encodes CASSPLAGGTGELFF.